This section outlines one TCR beta chain sequence together with its context. Its antigen target is currently unknown. Per-base quality was not reported, and no clone a single base away is much larger than it. V gives up 3 bases and J gives up 2 bases, and the segment between their germline ends measures 12 bases. The germline V gene yields SGHTS for CDR1 and YDEGEE for CDR2. The CDR3, from cysteine to phenylalanine, totals 15 residues. The sequence is cut down to CDR3 DNA, 45 bases in frame from base 1. The data are from a study of EBV T-cell therapy then PD-1 blockade in nasopharyngeal carcinoma (dated by TCRdb to the early 2020s). The Qiagen DNeasy Kit was used to extract genomic DNA from the sorted cells. TCR beta chain deep sequencing was performed on the immunoSEQ platform. As for the authors' bioinformatics: Repertoire data analysis was performed with the immunoSEQ Analyzer software. Drawn from immuneACCESS, this table holds only the in-frame rearrangements with V and J called that TCRdb kept. Clones are partly lost; checked studies trace under half to an unresolved V gene and leave the rest unexplained. V, J and clone size are those of that table, while D and trimming were read from the DNA. The sample records fewer than 25,000 clones, 84% of which are singletons. The top ten constitute over 25% of the sample.

The treatment or condition label, as the study defines it: AdE1-LMPpoly-expanded autologous EBV-specific T-cell therapy followed by anti-PD-1 nivolumab. This TCR came from a man in his forties with nasopharyngeal carcinoma. This specimen consisted of CD8+ T cells from blood, obtained at roughly day 61 from a patient whose treatment included autologous EBV-specific T cells and nivolumab. The chain is assembled from TRBV5-8 and TRBJ2-1; D gene: possibly TRBD2, on 7 matching bases. The DNA sequence reads TGTGCCAGCAGCTGGGGGGGGGCCACCTACAATGAGCAGTTCTTC. It encodes CASSWGGATYNEQFF.